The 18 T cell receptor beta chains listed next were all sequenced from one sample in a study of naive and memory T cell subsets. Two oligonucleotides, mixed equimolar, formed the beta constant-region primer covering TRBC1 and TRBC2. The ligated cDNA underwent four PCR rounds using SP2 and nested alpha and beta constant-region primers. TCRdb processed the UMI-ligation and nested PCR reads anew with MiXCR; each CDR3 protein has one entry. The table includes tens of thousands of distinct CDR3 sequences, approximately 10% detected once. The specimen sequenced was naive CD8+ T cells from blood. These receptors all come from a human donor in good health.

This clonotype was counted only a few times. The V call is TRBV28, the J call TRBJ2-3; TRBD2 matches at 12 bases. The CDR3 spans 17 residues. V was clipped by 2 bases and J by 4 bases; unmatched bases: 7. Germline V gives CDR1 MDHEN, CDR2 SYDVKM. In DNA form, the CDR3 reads TGTGCCAGCAGTTTACCGACTAGCGGGAGAAGGGCAGATACGCAGTATTTT. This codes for CASSLPTSGRRADTQYF.

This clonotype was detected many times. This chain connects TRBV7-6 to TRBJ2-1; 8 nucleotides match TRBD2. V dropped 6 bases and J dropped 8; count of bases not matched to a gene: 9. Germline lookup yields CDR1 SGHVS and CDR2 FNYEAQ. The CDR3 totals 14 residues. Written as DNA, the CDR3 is TGTGCCAGCAGAGGCGGGACGGGAGGGGATGAGCAGTTCTTC. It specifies CASRGGTGGDEQFF.

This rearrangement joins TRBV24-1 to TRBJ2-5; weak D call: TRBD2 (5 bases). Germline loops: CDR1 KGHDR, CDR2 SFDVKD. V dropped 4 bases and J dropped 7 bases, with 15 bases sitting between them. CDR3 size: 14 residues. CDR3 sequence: CATSDPDYEATQYF. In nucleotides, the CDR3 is TGTGCCACCAGTGACCCCGACTACGAAGCGACCCAGTACTTC.

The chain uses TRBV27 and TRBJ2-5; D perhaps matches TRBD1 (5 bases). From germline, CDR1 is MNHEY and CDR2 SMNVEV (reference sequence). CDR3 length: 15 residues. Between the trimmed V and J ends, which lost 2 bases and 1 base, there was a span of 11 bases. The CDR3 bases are TGTGCCAGCAGTTTAGGGGCAGGGTTCCAAGAGACCCAGTACTTC. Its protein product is CASSLGAGFQETQYF.

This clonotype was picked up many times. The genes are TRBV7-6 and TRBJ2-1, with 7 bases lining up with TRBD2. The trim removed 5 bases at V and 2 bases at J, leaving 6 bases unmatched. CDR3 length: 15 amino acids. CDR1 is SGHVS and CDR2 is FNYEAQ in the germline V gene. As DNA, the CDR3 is TGTGCCAGCAGCCCCGGGACTACTACCTACAATGAGCAGTTCTTC. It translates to CASSPGTTTYNEQFF.

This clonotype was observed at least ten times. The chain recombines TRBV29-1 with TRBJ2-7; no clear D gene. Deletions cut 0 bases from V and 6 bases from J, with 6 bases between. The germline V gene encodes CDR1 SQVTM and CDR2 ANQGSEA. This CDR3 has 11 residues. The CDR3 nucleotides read TGCAGCGTTGAAGACACGTCCGAGCAGTACTTC. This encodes CSVEDTSEQYF.

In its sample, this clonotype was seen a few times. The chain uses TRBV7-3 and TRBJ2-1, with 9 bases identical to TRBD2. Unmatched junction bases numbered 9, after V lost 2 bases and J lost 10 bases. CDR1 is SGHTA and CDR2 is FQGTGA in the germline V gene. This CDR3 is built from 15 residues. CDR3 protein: CASSLAGGSLREQFF. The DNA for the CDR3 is TGTGCCAGCAGCTTAGCGGGAGGGAGTTTGAGAGAGCAGTTCTTC. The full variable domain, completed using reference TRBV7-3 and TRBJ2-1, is GAGVSQTPSNKVTEKGKYVELRCDPISGHTALYWYRQSLGQGPEFLIYFQGTGAADDSGLPNDRFFAVRPEGSVSTLKIQRTERGDSAVYLCASSLAGGSLREQFFGPGTRLTVL.

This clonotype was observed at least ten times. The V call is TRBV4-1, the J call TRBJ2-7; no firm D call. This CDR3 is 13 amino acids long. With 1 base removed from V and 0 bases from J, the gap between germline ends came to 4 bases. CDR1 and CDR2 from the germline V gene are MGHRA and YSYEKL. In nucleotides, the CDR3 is TGCGCCAGCAGCCAAGGGGGCTCCTACGAGCAGTACTTC. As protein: CASSQGGSYEQYF.

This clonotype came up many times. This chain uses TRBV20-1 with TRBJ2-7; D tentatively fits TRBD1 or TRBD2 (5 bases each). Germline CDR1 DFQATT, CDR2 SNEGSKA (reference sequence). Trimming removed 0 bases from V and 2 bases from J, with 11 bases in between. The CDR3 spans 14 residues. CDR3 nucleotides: TGCAGTGCTAGAGAGGGGGACCTAACCTACGAGCAGTACTTC. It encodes CSAREGDLTYEQYF.

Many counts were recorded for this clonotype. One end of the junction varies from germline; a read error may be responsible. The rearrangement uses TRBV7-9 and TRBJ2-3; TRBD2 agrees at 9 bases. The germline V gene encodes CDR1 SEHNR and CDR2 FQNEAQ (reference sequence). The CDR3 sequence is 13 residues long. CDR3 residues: CASSVAGEDTQYF. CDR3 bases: TGTGCCAGCAGCGTAGCGGGAGAAGATACGCAGTATTTT.

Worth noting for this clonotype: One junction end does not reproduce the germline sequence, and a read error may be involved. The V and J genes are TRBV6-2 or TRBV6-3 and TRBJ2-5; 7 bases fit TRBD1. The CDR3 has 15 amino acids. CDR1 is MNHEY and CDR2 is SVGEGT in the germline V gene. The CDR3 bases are TGTGCCATCAGTACTGACAGGGATCACCAAGAGACCCAGTACTTC. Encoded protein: CAISTDRDHQETQYF.

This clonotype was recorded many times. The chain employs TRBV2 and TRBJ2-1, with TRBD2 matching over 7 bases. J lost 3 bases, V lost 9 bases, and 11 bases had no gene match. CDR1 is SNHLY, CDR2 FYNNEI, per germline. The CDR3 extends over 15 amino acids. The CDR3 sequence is CAREPGEGRYNEQFF. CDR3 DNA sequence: TGTGCCAGGGAACCTGGGGAGGGCCGCTACAATGAGCAGTTCTTC.

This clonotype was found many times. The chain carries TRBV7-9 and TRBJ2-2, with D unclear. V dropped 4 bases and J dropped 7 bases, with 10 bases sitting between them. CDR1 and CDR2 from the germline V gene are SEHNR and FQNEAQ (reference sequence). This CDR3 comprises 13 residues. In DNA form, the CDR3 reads TGTGCCAGCAGCTCCCCAGGTCTCGGGGAGCTGTTTTTT. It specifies CASSSPGLGELFF.

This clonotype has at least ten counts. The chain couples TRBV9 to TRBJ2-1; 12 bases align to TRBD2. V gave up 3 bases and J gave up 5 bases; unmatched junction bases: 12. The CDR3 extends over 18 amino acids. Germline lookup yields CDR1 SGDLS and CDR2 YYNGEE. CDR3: CASSGEPGLAGPNNEQFF. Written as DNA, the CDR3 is TGTGCCAGCAGCGGGGAACCGGGACTAGCGGGCCCAAACAATGAGCAGTTCTTC.

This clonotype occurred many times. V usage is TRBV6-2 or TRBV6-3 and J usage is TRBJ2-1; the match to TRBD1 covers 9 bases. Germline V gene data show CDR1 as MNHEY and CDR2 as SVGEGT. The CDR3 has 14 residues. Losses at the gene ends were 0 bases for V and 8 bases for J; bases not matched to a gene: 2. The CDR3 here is CASSYSGQGDEQFF. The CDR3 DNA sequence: TGTGCCAGCAGTTACTCGGGACAGGGAGATGAGCAGTTCTTC.

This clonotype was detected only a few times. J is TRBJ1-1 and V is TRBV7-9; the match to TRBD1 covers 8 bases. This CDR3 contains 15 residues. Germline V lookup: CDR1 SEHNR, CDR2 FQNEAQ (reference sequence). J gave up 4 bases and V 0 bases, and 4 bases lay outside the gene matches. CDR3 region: CASSLATGVATEAFF. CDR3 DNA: TGTGCCAGCAGCTTAGCGACAGGGGTAGCCACTGAAGCTTTCTTT.

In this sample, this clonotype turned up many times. DNA for the CDR3: TGTGCCAGCAGCTTGGGCTCCGATACGCAGTATTTT. It is translated as CASSLGSDTQYF. The chain uses TRBV5-6 and TRBJ2-3; no firm D call. Germline V lookup: CDR1 SGHDT, CDR2 YYEEEE. The CDR3 sequence is 12 residues long. Trimming took off 0 bases at V and 6 bases at J, with 5 bases between the two ends.

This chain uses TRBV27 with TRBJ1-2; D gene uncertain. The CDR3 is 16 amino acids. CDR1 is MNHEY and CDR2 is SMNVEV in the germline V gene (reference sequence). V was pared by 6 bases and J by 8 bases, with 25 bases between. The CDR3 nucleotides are TGTGCCAGCAGCCCCAGATTTCTACACCCTTCGGCGGGCTACACCTTC. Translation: CASSPRFLHPSAGYTF.